This TCR beta chain came from a study of cytomegalovirus exposure and HLA in healthy donors. Study outcomes and limitations: V- and J-gene trimming of TCR beta was linked (in a later analysis) to a missense DCLRE1C variant. When the data were analyzed later, several of the most significant clusters appeared to be linked to common viral pathogens.

CDR1 and CDR2 (germline): PRHDT, FYEKMQ (reference sequence). The CDR3 runs 17 residues. Germline trimming cut 4 bases from V and 3 bases from J; bases unmatched to any gene: 8. In the case of this clone: The antigen is unknown.

The primer mix had 60 Vbeta and 13 Jbeta primers. Clones were sequenced by immunoSEQ multiplex PCR, and TCRdb holds only the in-frame ones, with some missing. The data hold roughly 200,000 clones, with 86% observed a single time. The sequenced sample was PBMCs. This rearrangement joins TRBV13 to TRBJ2-3, with TRBD2 identical over 12 bases. The receptor was derived from a woman aged 25 to 39 in good health and CMV-seronegative. The CDR3 here is CASSYGLAGMRTDTQYF. The CDR3, as DNA: TGTGCCAGCAGCTACGGACTAGCGGGGATGAGGACAGATACGCAGTATTTT.